Detailed here is one T cell receptor beta chain. Antigen specificity is unknown. TCRdb reprocessed the reads via MiXCR and lists one record per CDR3 protein. The table includes 700,000 to 950,000 distinct CDR3 sequences, around a third detected once. The CDR3 covers 16 residues. Losses at the gene ends were 5 bases for V and 3 bases for J; bases not matched to a gene: 6. The germline gives CDR1 SGHVS, CDR2 FQNEAQ. The data are from a study of T cell repertoires in cytomegalovirus infection. This chain connects TRBV7-8 to TRBJ2-3; 12 bases are a match to TRBD2. The TCR sequence derives from a human donor in good health (CMV status not recorded). Some clones in this sample may be carry-over from other donors' samples. Sequenced material: cultured CD8+ T cells from PBMCs, taken from culture after CMV antigen stimulation. The CDR3 DNA is TGTGCCAGCAGCCATCGACTAGCGGGGGTAACAGATACGCAGTATTTT. It is translated as CASSHRLAGVTDTQYF. Drawing the rest from reference TRBV7-8 and TRBJ2-3, the complete variable domain is GAGVSQSPRYKVAKRGQDVALRCDPISGHVSLFWYQQALGQGPEFLTYFQNEAQLDKSGLPSDRFFAERPEGSVSTLKIQRTQQEDSAVYLCASSHRLAGVTDTQYFGPGTRLTVL.